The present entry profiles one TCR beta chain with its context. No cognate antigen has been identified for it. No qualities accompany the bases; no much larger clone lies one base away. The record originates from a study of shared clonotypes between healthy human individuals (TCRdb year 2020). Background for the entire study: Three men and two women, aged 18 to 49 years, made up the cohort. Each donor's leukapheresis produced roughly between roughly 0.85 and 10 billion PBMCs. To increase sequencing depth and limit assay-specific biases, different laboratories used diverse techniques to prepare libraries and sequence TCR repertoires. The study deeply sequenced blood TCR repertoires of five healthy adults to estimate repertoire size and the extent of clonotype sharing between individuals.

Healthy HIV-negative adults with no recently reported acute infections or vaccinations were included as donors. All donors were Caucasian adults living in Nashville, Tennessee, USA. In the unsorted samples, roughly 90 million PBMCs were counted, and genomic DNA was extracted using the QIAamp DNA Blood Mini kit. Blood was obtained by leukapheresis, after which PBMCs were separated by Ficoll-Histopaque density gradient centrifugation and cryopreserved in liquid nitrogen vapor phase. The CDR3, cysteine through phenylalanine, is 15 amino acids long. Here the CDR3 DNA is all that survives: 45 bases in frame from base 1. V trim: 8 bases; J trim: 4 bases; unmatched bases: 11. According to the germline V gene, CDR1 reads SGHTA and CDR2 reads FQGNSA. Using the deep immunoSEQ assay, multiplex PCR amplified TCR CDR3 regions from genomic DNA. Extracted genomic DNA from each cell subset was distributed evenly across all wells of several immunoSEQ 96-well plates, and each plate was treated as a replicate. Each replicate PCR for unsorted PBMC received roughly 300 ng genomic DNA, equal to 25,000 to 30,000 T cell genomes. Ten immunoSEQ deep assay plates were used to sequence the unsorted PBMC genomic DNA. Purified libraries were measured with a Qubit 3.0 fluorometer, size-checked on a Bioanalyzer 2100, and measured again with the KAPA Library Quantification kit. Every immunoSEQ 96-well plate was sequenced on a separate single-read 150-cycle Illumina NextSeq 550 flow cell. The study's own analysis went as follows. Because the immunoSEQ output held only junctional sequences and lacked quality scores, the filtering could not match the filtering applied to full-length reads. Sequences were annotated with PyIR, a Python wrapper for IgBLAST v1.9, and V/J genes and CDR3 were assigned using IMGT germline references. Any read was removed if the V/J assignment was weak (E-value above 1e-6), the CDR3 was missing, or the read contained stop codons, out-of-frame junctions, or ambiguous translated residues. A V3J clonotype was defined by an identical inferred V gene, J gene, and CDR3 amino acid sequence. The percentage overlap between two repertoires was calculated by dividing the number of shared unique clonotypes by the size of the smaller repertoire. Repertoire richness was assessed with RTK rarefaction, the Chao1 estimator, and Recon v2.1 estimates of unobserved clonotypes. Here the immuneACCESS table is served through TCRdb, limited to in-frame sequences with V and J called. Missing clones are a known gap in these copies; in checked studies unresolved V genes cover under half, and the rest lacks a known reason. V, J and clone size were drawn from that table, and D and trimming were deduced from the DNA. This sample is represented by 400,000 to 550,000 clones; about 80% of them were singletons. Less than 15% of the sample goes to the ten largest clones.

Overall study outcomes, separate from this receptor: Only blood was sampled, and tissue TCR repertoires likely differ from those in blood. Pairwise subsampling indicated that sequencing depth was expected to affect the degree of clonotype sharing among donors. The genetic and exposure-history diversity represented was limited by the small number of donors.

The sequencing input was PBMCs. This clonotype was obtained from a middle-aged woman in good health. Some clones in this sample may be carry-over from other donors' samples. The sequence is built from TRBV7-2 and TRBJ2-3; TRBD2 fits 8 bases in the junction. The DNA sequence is TGTGCCAGCTATCTAGCGGGTTTCCCCCCAGATACGCAGTATTTT. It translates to CASYLAGFPPDTQYF.